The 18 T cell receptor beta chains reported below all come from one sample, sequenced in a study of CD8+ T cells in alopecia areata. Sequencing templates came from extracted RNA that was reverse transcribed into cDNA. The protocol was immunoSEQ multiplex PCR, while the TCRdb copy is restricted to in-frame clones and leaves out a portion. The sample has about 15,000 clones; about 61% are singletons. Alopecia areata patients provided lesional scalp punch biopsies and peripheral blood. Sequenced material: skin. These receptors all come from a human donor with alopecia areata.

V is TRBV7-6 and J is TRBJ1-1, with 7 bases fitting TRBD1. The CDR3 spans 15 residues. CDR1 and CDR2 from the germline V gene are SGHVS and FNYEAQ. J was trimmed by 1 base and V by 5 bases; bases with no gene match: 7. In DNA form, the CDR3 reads TGTGCCAGCAGCATGGGACAGTTTGCGAACACTGAAGCTTTCTTT. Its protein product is CASSMGQFANTEAFF.

The DNA of the CDR3 is TGTGCCAGCAGTCAACTTCGAAGGGCCAGTACAGAGACCCAGTACTTC. Translated: CASSQLRRASTETQYF. The genes are TRBV28 and TRBJ2-5; no firm D call. The CDR3 totals 16 residues. Deletions cut 5 bases from V and 4 bases from J, with 20 bases between. The germline V gene has CDR1 MDHEN and CDR2 SYDVKM.

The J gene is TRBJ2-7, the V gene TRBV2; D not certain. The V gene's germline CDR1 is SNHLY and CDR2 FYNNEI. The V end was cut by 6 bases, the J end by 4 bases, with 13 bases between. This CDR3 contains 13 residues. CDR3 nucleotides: TGTGCCAGCAGCCTCCGTCTGGTGTACGAGCAGTACTTC. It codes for CASSLRLVYEQYF.

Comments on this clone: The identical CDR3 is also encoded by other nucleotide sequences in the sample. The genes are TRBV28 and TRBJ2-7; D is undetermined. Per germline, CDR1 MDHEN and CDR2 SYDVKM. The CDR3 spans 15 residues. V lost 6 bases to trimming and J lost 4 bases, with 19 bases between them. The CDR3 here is CASSLPGPNSYEQYF. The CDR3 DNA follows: TGTGCCAGCAGCCTTCCGGGTCCCAACTCTTACGAGCAGTACTTC.

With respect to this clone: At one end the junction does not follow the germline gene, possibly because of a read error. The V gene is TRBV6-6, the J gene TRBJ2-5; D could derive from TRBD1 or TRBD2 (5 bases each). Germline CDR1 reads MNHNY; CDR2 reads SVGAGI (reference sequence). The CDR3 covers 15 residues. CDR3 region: CAISDGAEPTEAQYF. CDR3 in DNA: TGTGCCATCAGTGACGGGGCGGAACCAACAGAGGCCCAGTACTTC.

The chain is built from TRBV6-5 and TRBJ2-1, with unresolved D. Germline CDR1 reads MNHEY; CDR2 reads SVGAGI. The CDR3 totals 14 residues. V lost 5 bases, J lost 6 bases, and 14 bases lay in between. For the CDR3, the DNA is TGTGCCAGCAGTAGGATAGATCTACGCAATGAGCAGTTCTTC. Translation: CASSRIDLRNEQFF.

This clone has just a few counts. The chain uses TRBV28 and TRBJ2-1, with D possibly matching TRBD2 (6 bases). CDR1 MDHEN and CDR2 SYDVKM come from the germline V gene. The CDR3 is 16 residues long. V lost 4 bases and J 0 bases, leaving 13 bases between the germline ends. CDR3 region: CASSSGTDRSYNEQFF. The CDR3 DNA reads TGTGCCAGCAGTTCGGGGACTGACCGCTCCTACAATGAGCAGTTCTTC.

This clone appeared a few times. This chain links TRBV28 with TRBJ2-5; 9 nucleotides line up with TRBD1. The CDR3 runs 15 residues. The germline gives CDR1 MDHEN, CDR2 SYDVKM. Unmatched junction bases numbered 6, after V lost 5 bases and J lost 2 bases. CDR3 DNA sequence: TGTGCCAGCAGTCCGGACAGGGGATATCAAGAGACCCAGTACTTC. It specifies CASSPDRGYQETQYF.

CDR3 in DNA: TGCGCCAGCAGCCAGGGAACAGGGGGCCATCAGCCCCAGCATTTT. Translated, it gives CASSQGTGGHQPQHF. The chain joins TRBV4-1 to TRBJ1-5; 9 bases match TRBD1. This CDR3 region has 15 residues. In germline, CDR1 is MGHRA, CDR2 YSYEKL. J gave up 5 bases and V 3 bases, and 5 bases lay outside the gene matches.

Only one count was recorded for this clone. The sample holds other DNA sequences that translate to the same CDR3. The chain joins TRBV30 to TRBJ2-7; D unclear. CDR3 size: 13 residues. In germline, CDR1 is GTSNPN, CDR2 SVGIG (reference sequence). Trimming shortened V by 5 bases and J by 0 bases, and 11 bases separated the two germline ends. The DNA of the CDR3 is TGTGCCTGGTCTTCACACCCCTCCTACGAGCAGTACTTC. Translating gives CAWSSHPSYEQYF.

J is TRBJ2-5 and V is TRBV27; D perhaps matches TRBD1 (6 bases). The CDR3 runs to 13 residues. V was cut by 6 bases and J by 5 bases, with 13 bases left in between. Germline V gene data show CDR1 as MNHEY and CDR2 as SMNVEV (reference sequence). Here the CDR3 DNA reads TGTGCCAGCAGACGACAGGACGGTGAGACCCAGTACTTC. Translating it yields CASRRQDGETQYF.

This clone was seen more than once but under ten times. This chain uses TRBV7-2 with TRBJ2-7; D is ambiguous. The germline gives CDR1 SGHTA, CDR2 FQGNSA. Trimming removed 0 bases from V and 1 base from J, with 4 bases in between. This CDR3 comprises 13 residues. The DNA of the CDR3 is TGTGCCAGCAGCTTAGCAGCTTCCTACGAGCAGTACTTC. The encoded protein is CASSLAASYEQYF.

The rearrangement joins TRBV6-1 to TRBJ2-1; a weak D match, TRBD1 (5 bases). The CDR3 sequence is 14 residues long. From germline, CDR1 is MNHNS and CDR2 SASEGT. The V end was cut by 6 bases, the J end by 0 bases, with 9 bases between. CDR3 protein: CASSQGLSYNEQFF. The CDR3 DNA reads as TGTGCCAGCAGCCAGGGCCTCTCCTACAATGAGCAGTTCTTC.

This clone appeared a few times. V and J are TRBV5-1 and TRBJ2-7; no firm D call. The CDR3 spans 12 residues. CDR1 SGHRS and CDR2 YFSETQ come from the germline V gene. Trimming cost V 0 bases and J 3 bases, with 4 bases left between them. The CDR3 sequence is CASSLGGYEQYF. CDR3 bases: TGCGCCAGCAGCTTGGGAGGCTACGAGCAGTACTTC.

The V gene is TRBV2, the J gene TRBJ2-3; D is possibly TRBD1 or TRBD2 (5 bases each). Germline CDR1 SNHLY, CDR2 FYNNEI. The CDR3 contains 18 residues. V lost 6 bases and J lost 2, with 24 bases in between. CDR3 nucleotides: TGTGCCAGCAGCAGGATTTTCCGGGGAACCGGGGCCACAGATACGCAGTATTTT. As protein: CASSRIFRGTGATDTQYF.

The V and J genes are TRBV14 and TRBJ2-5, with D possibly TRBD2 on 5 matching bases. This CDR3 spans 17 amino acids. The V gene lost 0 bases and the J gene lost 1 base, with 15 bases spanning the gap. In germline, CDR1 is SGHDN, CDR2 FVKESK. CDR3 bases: TGTGCCAGCAGCCAAGATAGTCCGGGATTCCGCCAAGAGACCCAGTACTTC. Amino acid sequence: CASSQDSPGFRQETQYF.

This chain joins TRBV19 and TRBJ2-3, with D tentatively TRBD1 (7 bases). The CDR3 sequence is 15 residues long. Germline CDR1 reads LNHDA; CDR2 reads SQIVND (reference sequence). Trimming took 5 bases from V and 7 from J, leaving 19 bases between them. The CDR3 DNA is TGTGCCAGTAGTCAGGGTGGAGGGGGCGCGAATACGCAGTATTTT. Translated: CASSQGGGGANTQYF.

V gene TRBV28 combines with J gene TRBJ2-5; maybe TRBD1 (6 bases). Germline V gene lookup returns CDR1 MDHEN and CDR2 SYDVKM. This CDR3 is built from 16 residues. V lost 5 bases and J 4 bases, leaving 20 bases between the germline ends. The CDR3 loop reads CASSPPGPTGIETQYF. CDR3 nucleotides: TGTGCCAGCAGTCCCCCCGGGCCAACAGGGATAGAGACCCAGTACTTC.